The rows below give T cell receptor beta chains drawn from one sample of a study of cytomegalovirus exposure and HLA in healthy donors. Method: immunoSEQ multiplex PCR; TCRdb's copy keeps in-frame clones and lacks some. Of roughly 57,000 clones detected, around four fifths appear once; the ten largest clones hold roughly 3.1%. The sample was PBMCs. The receptors shown here come from a man aged 45-65 years in good health and CMV-seronegative. Each CDR3 is given with its conserved first and last residue. The order of the fields is clone size, V gene, J gene, D gene, CDR3 DNA, CDR3 protein. The D gene is left open where the match is weak. Some rows mark clone size as missing; the rest say once, few, many or name a class of expanded clone.

NA,TRBV5-1,TRBJ2-3,TRBD2,TGCGCCAGCAGCTTGGGACGGAGCGGGGTGCCCACAGATACGCAGTATTTT,CASSLGRSGVPTDTQYF
NA,TRBV27,TRBJ2-3,NA,TGTGCCAGCAGTTCTGGGGCATGGACAGATACGCAGTATTTT,CASSSGAWTDTQYF
NA,TRBV19,TRBJ1-1,NA,TGTGCCAGTAGTATTCTCGTACGGGGCACTGAAGCTTTCTTT,CASSILVRGTEAFF
few,TRBV6-5,TRBJ1-1,NA,TGTGCCAGCAGTTATAATCTTAACACTGAAGCTTTCTTT,CASSYNLNTEAFF
NA,TRBV18,TRBJ1-6,TRBD1,TGTGCCAGCTCACCAATCCGAAGACAGGGGGATTCACCCCTCCACTTT,CASSPIRRQGDSPLHF
NA,TRBV7-6,TRBJ2-2,TRBD1,TGTGCCAGCAGCCGGGACAGGAACACCGGGGAGCTGTTTTTT,CASSRDRNTGELFF
once,TRBV18,TRBJ1-1,NA,TGTGCCAGCCTCCTTCAGATGAACACTGAAGCTTTCTTT,CASLLQMNTEAFF
NA,TRBV10-1,TRBJ1-2,NA,TGCGCCAGCAGTACGGACTCATATGGCTACACCTTC,CASSTDSYGYTF
NA,TRBV11-3,TRBJ2-1,TRBD1,TGTGCCAGCAGCCGAGGGGACAGGACGAGCGATGAGCAGTTCTTC,CASSRGDRTSDEQFF
NA,TRBV5-5,TRBJ1-6,NA,TGTGCCAGCTGCTATCTAGGGAGCTCCTATAATTCACCCCTCCACTTT,CASCYLGSSYNSPLHF
NA,TRBV5-5,TRBJ2-7,TRBD1,TGTGCCAGCAGCTCCGGGACAGGGATCTACGAGCAGTACTTC,CASSSGTGIYEQYF
NA,TRBV2,TRBJ1-1,NA,TGTGCCAGCAGTGATTCCGGTCTGAACACTGAAGCTTTCTTT,CASSDSGLNTEAFF
NA,TRBV5-6,TRBJ1-5,NA,TGTGCCAGCAGCTCTACCAACAGTATCCGTCAGCCCCAGCATTTT,CASSSTNSIRQPQHF
NA,TRBV15,TRBJ2-7,NA,TGTGCCACCAGCAGAGATTTAGGCGGTTTGGAGCAGTACTTC,CATSRDLGGLEQYF
NA,TRBV7-3,TRBJ1-6,NA,TGTGCCAGCAGCCTCGACAGACGGGGGAGTTCACCCCTCCACTTT,CASSLDRRGSSPLHF
NA,TRBV10-2,TRBJ2-7,TRBD1,TGCGCCAGCAGGGGGGGACAGGCCTACGAGCAGTACTTC,CASRGGQAYEQYF
NA,TRBV15,TRBJ2-2,NA,TGTGCCACCCGGGGAGGGAACACCGGGGAGCTGTTTTTT,CATRGGNTGELFF
NA,TRBV7-9,TRBJ1-5,TRBD1,TGTGCCAGCAGCTTAGACAGGGGTGGGCGAAATCAGCCCCAGCATTTT,CASSLDRGGRNQPQHF
NA,TRBV4-1,TRBJ2-3,NA,TGCGCCAGCAGCCAAGTCCGCGGAGATACGCAGTATTTT,CASSQVRGDTQYF
NA,TRBV7-2,TRBJ2-1,TRBD1,TGTGCCAGCAGCACCCGACAGGGTGGGGGATTTGAGCAGTTCTTC,CASSTRQGGGFEQFF
NA,TRBV2,TRBJ1-5,TRBD1,TGTGCCAGCAGTACCGGGACAGGATACCGTAGCAATCAGCCCCAGCATTTT,CASSTGTGYRSNQPQHF
once,TRBV15,TRBJ1-1,NA,TGTGCCACCAGCAGAGAGACAGGAGGAATGACTGAAGCTTTCTTT,CATSRETGGMTEAFF
NA,TRBV2,TRBJ1-4,TRBD1,TGTGCCAGCGGTCCGCAGGGGGCTGGAGAAAAACTGTTTTTT,CASGPQGAGEKLFF
NA,TRBV6-5,TRBJ2-7,NA,TGTGCCAGCCGAGAGCAGGGGCGCCAGCAGTACTTC,CASREQGRQQYF
NA,TRBV4-3,TRBJ1-6,NA,TGCGCCAGCAGCCAAGACCCCGGGGTGAGCTCCTATAATTCACCCCTCCACTTT,CASSQDPGVSSYNSPLHF
NA,TRBV9,TRBJ1-2,NA,TGTGCCAGCAGCAAGCGACAGGCTTCTAACTATGGCTACACCTTC,CASSKRQASNYGYTF
once,TRBV11-2,TRBJ2-1,TRBD1,TGTGCCAGCAGCTTGCATACAGGGGGTGAGCAGTTCTTC,CASSLHTGGEQFF
NA,TRBV7-3,TRBJ2-1,NA,TGTGCCAGCAGCATGACAGGCGAGATAAACAATGAGCAGTTCTTC,CASSMTGEINNEQFF
few,TRBV5-1,TRBJ1-1,TRBD1,TGCGCCAGCAGCCCGGACAGGGTGGGAACTGAAGCTTTCTTT,CASSPDRVGTEAFF
NA,TRBV19,TRBJ2-2,NA,TGTGCCAGTAGCCAGGGTACCGGGGAGCTGTTTTTT,CASSQGTGELFF
NA,TRBV28,TRBJ1-1,TRBD1,TGTGCCAGCAGTTTACCCGTAGGGACAGGGTTTCCTTTCTTT,CASSLPVGTGFPFF
NA,TRBV5-4,TRBJ1-2,NA,TGTGCCAGCAGCTTGGTTGGGCAACTGTTCTATGGCTACACCTTC,CASSLVGQLFYGYTF
few,TRBV2,TRBJ1-3,TRBD1,TGTGCCAGCAGTCGACAGGGACTGGGCTCTGGAAACACCATATATTTT,CASSRQGLGSGNTIYF
NA,TRBV7-2,TRBJ2-7,NA,TGTGCCAGCAGCTTAGCGCTGATAGGAGGGAAAGGTCCCTACGAGCAGTACTTC,CASSLALIGGKGPYEQYF
NA,TRBV5-6,TRBJ1-1,NA,TGTGCCAGCAGCTTTTCAGGAAGTTCTGAAGCTTTCTTT,CASSFSGSSEAFF
NA,TRBV2,TRBJ2-3,TRBD2,TGTGCCAGCGGTAGGACTAGCGGGGGAGATACGCAGTATTTT,CASGRTSGGDTQYF
NA,TRBV7-2,TRBJ2-3,TRBD2,TGTGCCAGCAGCTTAGGGGGGGGGTCAGATACGCAGTATTTT,CASSLGGGSDTQYF
NA,TRBV13,TRBJ2-2,TRBD2,TGTGCCAGCAGCTTGAGCGGGACGAACACCGGGGAGCTGTTTTTT,CASSLSGTNTGELFF
NA,TRBV27,TRBJ1-5,NA,TGTGCCAGCAGACAAACAGCAATCCAGCCCCAGCATTTT,CASRQTAIQPQHF
few,TRBV9,TRBJ1-1,TRBD1,TGTGCCAGCAGCGTATACAGGGGTACAGGTGAAGCTTTCTTT,CASSVYRGTGEAFF
NA,TRBV29-1,TRBJ2-5,TRBD2,TGCAGCTATGACCGACTAGCCGGAGAGACCCAGTACTTC,CSYDRLAGETQYF
NA,TRBV28,TRBJ2-5,TRBD2,TGTGCCAGCAGACCCCCGCCTAGCGGAGGAGCGATGGGGGAGACCCAGTACTTC,CASRPPPSGGAMGETQYF
NA,TRBV5-1,TRBJ2-2,TRBD1,TGCGCCAGCAGCTTATTGGTCAGGGGGCAAAGCGGGGAGCTGTTTTTT,CASSLLVRGQSGELFF
NA,TRBV12-5,TRBJ1-2,NA,TGTGCTAGTGGTTTGGCTGGCCAAAACTATGGCTACACCTTC,CASGLAGQNYGYTF
NA,TRBV28,TRBJ1-1,NA,TGTGCCAGCAGTCCTACAGGGCGAAACACTGAAGCTTTCTTT,CASSPTGRNTEAFF
NA,TRBV5-1,TRBJ1-2,NA,TGCGCCAGCAGCTTAGAGGCGGGACCAGACTATGGCTACACCTTC,CASSLEAGPDYGYTF
once,TRBV7-9,TRBJ2-1,TRBD2,TGTGCCAGCAGCTTAGCCAGCGGGGGGCGGAATGAGCAGTTCTTC,CASSLASGGRNEQFF
NA,TRBV5-6,TRBJ2-5,TRBD2,TGTGCCAGCAGAGGTCCAGCGGGGAGACAAGAGACCCAGTACTTC,CASRGPAGRQETQYF
NA,TRBV7-6,TRBJ2-3,NA,TGTGCCAGCAGCTTTCAAGATACGCAGTATTTT,CASSFQDTQYF
NA,TRBV30,TRBJ1-1,TRBD1,TGTGCCTGGAGCAGGGGACAGTACACTGAAGCTTTCTTT,CAWSRGQYTEAFF
NA,TRBV19,TRBJ1-5,NA,TGTGCCACTAAAATAGGCAATCAGCCCCAGCATTTT,CATKIGNQPQHF
NA,TRBV25-1,TRBJ2-1,NA,TGTGCCAGCACTGGGGGCTCCCCCTACAATGAGCAGTTCTTC,CASTGGSPYNEQFF
NA,TRBV9,TRBJ1-6,TRBD1,TGTGCCAGCAGCGTAGTGGGGACAGATTCACCCCTCCACTTT,CASSVVGTDSPLHF
NA,TRBV4-2,TRBJ1-1,NA,TGTGCCAGCAGCAAACCCGGGGGGACTGAAGCTTTCTTT,CASSKPGGTEAFF
NA,TRBV30,TRBJ1-6,TRBD1,TGTGCCTGGAGTGTAACGGGACAGGGGATATTTTTAAGCTCACCCCTCCACTTT,CAWSVTGQGIFLSSPLHF
few,TRBV28,TRBJ2-7,TRBD1,TGTGCCAGCAGTCTGAAGACAGGGTTCTACGAGCAGTACTTC,CASSLKTGFYEQYF